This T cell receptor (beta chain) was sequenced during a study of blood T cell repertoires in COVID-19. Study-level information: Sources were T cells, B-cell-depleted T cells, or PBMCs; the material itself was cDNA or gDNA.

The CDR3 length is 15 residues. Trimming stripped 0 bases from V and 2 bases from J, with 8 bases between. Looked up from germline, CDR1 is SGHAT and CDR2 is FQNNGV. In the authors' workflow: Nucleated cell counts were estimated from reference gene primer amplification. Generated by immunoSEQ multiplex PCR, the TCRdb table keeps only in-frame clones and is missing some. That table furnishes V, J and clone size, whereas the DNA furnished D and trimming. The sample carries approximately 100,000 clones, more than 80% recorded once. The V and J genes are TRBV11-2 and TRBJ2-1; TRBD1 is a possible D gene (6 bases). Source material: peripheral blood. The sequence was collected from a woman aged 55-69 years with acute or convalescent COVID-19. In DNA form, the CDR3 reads TGTGCCAGCAGCTTAGAGGGGACACCCTACAATGAGCAGTTCTTC. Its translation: CASSLEGTPYNEQFF.